Following are 17 T cell receptor beta chains from one sample sequenced in a study of T cells after yellow fever vaccination. TCRdb redid the calling of the 5' RACE reads with MiXCR, one entry per CDR3 protein. The table shows about 170,000 distinct CDR3 sequences, with roughly 11% occurring only once. Sequences were derived from CD8+ T cells sorted from PBMCs, sampled 15 days after the yellow fever booster vaccination. These receptors all stem from a man aged 18 to 29 who received the YFV17D yellow fever vaccine.

This clonotype has just a few counts. The gene calls are TRBV27 and TRBJ2-2, with TRBD1 as a possible D gene (6 bases). The V gene lost 11 bases and the J gene lost 4 bases, with 23 bases spanning the gap. This CDR3 has 16 residues. Germline V gives CDR1 MNHEY, CDR2 SMNVEV (reference sequence). The CDR3 coding sequence is TGTGCCGCTGGGGGTCAGGGGTTGCTAGGCACCGGGGAGCTGTTTTTT. Amino acids: CAAGGQGLLGTGELFF.

There are a few counts of this clonotype. V usage is TRBV6-6 and J usage is TRBJ2-3; a possible D gene is TRBD1 (5 bases). Germline-derived CDR1 and CDR2 are MNHNY and SVGAGI (reference sequence). Trimming shortened V by 2 bases and J by 1 base, and 10 bases separated the two germline ends. This CDR3 has 15 amino acids. The CDR3 here is CASSYLRARTDTQYF. In DNA form, the CDR3 reads TGTGCCAGCAGTTACCTCAGGGCTCGCACAGATACGCAGTATTTT.

A few counts support this clonotype. V is TRBV7-9 and J is TRBJ1-4; tentatively, D is TRBD1 (5 bases). Trimming pared 4 bases from V and 4 bases from J, leaving 10 bases between. The CDR3 has 14 amino acids. Looked up from germline, CDR1 is SEHNR and CDR2 is FQNEAQ (reference sequence). CDR3 DNA: TGTGCCAGCAGCTACCGGGACGGTAATGAAAAACTGTTTTTT. The encoded protein is CASSYRDGNEKLFF.

The chain couples TRBV18 to TRBJ1-4; unclear D gene. The CDR3 sequence is 16 residues long. CDR1 KGHSH and CDR2 LQKENI come from the germline V gene. Trimming cost V 0 bases and J 5 bases, with 13 bases left between them. Written as DNA, the CDR3 is TGTGCCAGCTCACCACCGGACGGCAGGCAGAATGAAAAACTGTTTTTT. Amino acids: CASSPPDGRQNEKLFF.

This sequence joins TRBV5-1 and TRBJ1-5; no clear D gene. This CDR3 comprises 15 residues. In germline, CDR1 is SGHRS, CDR2 YFSETQ. With 5 bases removed from V and 0 bases from J, the gap between germline ends came to 12 bases. The CDR3 loop is CASSFRLNSNQPQHF. As DNA, the CDR3 is TGCGCCAGCAGTTTCCGGTTGAATAGCAATCAGCCCCAGCATTTT.

This chain's CDR3 is CASSPDPWTSPEEAFF. The CDR3, as DNA: TGCGCCAGCAGCCCGGACCCCTGGACCTCCCCTGAGGAAGCTTTCTTT. The chain employs TRBV4-3 and TRBJ1-1; D call uncertain. V lost 4 bases, J lost 8 bases, and 23 bases lay in between. The CDR3 is 16 amino acids. Germline V gene sequence: CDR1 LGHNA, CDR2 YSLEER.

The J gene is TRBJ2-4, the V gene TRBV7-2; D gene ambiguous. This CDR3 contains 13 residues. Per germline, CDR1 SGHTA and CDR2 FQGNSA. Between the trimmed V and J ends, which lost 2 bases and 5 bases, there was a span of 7 bases. The CDR3 protein is CASSLWPQNIQYF. CDR3 sequence (DNA): TGTGCCAGCAGCTTATGGCCCCAAAACATTCAGTACTTC.

The rearrangement joins TRBV4-2 to TRBJ2-5, with 7 bases matching TRBD2. CDR1 is LGHNA and CDR2 is YNFKEQ in the germline V gene. The CDR3 loop spans 16 amino acids. The ends lost 4 bases at V and 1 base at J; junction bases unmatched: 9. CDR3 nucleotides: TGTGCCAGCAGCCCGGGAAGTTGGACTAGCCAAGAGACCCAGTACTTC. It encodes CASSPGSWTSQETQYF.

This clonotype was observed a few times. The chain couples TRBV19 to TRBJ2-7; weak D call: TRBD2 (5 bases). The CDR3 runs to 14 residues. The germline V gene has CDR1 LNHDA and CDR2 SQIVND (reference sequence). V was cut by 2 bases and J by 3 bases, with 11 bases left in between. CDR3 nucleotide sequence: TGTGCCAGTAGTATAATCCCCGGGAACTACGAGCAGTACTTC. It yields the protein CASSIIPGNYEQYF.

This clonotype has a handful of counts. The V call is TRBV7-9, the J call TRBJ2-7; maybe TRBD2 (6 bases). V was pared by 11 bases and J by 4 bases, with 18 bases between. CDR3 length: 13 residues. Germline V gives CDR1 SEHNR, CDR2 FQNEAQ (reference sequence). CDR3 amino acids: CASSGDVFYEQYV. The CDR3 bases are TGTGCCTCTTCGGGGGACGTCTTTTACGAGCAGTACGTC.

This clonotype was observed a handful of times. The chain combines TRBV6-5 with TRBJ2-3; the D gene could be TRBD1 or TRBD2 (5 bases each). Trimming shortened V by 6 bases and J by 3 bases, and 13 bases separated the two germline ends. This CDR3 has 14 residues. Germline V CDR1 and CDR2: MNHEY, SVGAGI. This CDR3 is CASSLGRVTDTQYF. The CDR3 DNA sequence: TGTGCCAGCAGCCTGGGGCGGGTGACAGATACGCAGTATTTT.

The chain combines TRBV7-3 with TRBJ2-2, with 10 bases lining up with TRBD2. The CDR3 length is 18 residues. V dropped 1 base and J dropped 2; count of bases not matched to a gene: 7. Germline assignment: CDR1 SGHTA and CDR2 FQGTGA. CDR3: CASSLNSGGILNTGELFF. The CDR3 region has the DNA TGTGCCAGCAGCTTAAATAGCGGGGGGATCCTTAACACCGGGGAGCTGTTTTTT.

Here the CDR3 DNA reads TGCGCCAGCAGCCAAGATCTGAGTGGGGGGGGAAACATTCAGTACTTC. Its translation: CASSQDLSGGGNIQYF. The chain employs TRBV4-1 and TRBJ2-4; TRBD2 aligns across 7 bases. CDR3 size: 16 residues. J lost 6 bases, V lost 0 bases, and 8 bases had no gene match. Germline V CDR1 and CDR2: MGHRA, YSYEKL.

This clonotype has ten or more counts. The rearrangement joins TRBV7-9 to TRBJ2-1; no definite D call. The germline CDR1 and CDR2 sequences are SEHNR and FQNEAQ (reference sequence). V was shortened by 5 bases and J by 2 bases, with 7 bases between the two germline ends. The length of the CDR3 is 13 residues. The CDR3 DNA sequence: TGTGCCAGCAGCCCCCCGACCTACAATGAGCAGTTCTTC. Translating gives CASSPPTYNEQFF.

This clonotype was seen a single time. CDR3 in amino acids: CASSARLAGLQDEQFF. The CDR3 nucleotides are TGCGCCAGCAGCGCTAGACTAGCGGGGCTACAAGATGAGCAGTTCTTC. This chain uses TRBV5-1 with TRBJ2-1; 11 nucleotides agree with TRBD2. Trimming at V came to 4 bases and at J to 8 bases, leaving 11 bases not matched to a gene. The germline V gene encodes CDR1 SGHRS and CDR2 YFSETQ. The CDR3 extends over 16 amino acids.

This clonotype appeared a few times. This rearrangement joins TRBV6-1 to TRBJ2-3; 9 positions match TRBD1. The V and J ends lost 5 bases and 5 bases, in that order; junction bases with no gene match: 5. The CDR3 length is 14 residues. Looked up from germline, CDR1 is MNHNS and CDR2 is SASEGT. The CDR3 nucleotides are TGTGCCAGCAGTCAGGGACAGGGCCTAGATACGCAGTATTTT. Translating gives CASSQGQGLDTQYF.

This clonotype turned up a few times. The chain couples TRBV5-1 to TRBJ2-1; 8 bases line up with TRBD2. Trimming removed 3 bases from V and 0 bases from J; junction bases left unmatched: 2. The CDR3 length is 15 residues. Germline CDR1 SGHRS, CDR2 YFSETQ. The CDR3 nucleotides are TGCGCCAGCAGCTCGGGGGGGACCTCCTACAATGAGCAGTTCTTC. Its translation is CASSSGGTSYNEQFF. Full variable domain (rest looked up from reference TRBV5-1 and TRBJ2-1): KAGVTQTPRYLIKTRGQQVTLSCSPISGHRSVSWYQQTPGQGLQFLFEYFSETQRNKGNFPGRFSGRQFSNSRSEMNVSTLELGDSALYLCASSSGGTSYNEQFFGPGTRLTVL.